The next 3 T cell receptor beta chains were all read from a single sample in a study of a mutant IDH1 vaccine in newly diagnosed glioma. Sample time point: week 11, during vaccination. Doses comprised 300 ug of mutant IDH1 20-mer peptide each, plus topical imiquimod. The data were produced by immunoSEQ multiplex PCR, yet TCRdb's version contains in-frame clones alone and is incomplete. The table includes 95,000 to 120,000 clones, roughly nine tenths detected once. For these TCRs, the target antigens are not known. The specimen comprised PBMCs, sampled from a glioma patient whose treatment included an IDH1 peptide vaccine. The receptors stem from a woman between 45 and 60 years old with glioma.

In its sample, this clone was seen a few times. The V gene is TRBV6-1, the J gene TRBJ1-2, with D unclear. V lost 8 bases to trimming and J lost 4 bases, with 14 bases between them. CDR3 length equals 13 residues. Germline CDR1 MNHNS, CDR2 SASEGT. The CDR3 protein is CASERQRLYGYTF. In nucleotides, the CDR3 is TGTGCCAGCGAGAGGCAGAGACTCTATGGCTACACCTTC.

The CDR3 reads CSVEEDAAGYGYTF. CDR3 coding DNA: TGCAGCGTTGAAGAAGACGCCGCGGGGTATGGCTACACCTTC. V gene TRBV29-1 combines with J gene TRBJ1-2; no firm D call. Germline V gene data show CDR1 as SQVTM and CDR2 as ANQGSEA. CDR3 length equals 14 residues. The ends were cut back, 0 bases at V and 5 bases at J, with 13 bases in the middle.

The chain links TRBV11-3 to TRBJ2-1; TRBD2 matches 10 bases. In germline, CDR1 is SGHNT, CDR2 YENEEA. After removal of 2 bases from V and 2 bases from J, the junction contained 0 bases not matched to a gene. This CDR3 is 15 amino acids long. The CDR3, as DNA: TGTGCCAGCAGCTTACTAGCGGGAGCCTACAATGAGCAGTTCTTC. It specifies CASSLLAGAYNEQFF.